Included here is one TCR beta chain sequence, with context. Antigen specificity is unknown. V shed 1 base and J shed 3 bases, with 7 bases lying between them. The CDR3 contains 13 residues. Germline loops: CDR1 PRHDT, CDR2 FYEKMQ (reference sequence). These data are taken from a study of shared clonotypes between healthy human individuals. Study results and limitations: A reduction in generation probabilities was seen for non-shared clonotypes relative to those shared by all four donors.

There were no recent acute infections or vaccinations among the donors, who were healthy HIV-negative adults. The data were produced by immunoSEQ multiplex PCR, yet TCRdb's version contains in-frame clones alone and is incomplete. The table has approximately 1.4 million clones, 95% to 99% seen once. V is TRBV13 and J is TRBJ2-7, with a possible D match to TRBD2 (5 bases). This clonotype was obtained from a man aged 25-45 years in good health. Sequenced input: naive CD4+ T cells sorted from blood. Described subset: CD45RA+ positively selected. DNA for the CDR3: TGTGCCAGCAGCTTAGCGACTAACTACGAGCAGTACTTC. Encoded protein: CASSLATNYEQYF.